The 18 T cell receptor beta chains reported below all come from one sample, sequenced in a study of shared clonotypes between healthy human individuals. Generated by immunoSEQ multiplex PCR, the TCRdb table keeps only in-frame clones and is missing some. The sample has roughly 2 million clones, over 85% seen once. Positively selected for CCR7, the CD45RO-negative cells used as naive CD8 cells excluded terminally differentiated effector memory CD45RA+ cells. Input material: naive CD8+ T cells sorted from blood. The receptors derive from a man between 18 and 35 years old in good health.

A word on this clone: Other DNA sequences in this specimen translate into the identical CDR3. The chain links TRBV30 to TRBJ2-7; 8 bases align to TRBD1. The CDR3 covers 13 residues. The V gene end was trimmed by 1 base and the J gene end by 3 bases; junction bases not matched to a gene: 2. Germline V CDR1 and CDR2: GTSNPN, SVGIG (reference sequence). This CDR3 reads CAWSAGGFYEQYF. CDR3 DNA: TGTGCCTGGAGTGCAGGGGGCTTCTACGAGCAGTACTTC. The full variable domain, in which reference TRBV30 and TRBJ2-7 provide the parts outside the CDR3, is SQTIHQWPATLVQPVGSPLSLECTVEGTSNPNLYWYRQAAGRGLQLLFYSVGIGQISSEVPQNLSASRPQDRQFILSSKKLLLSDSGFYLCAWSAGGFYEQYFGPGTRLTVT.

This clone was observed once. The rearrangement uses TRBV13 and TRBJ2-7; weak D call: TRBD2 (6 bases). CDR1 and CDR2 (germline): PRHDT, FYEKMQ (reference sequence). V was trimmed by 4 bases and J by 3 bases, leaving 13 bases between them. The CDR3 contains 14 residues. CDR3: CASSSSEGIYEQYF. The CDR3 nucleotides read TGTGCCAGCAGCTCCTCGGAGGGGATCTACGAGCAGTACTTC.

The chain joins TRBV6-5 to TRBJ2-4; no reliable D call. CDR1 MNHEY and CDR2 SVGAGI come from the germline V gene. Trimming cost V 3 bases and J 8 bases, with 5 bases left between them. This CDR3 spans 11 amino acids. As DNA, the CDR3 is TGTGCCAGCAGTTATAAGGACATTCAGTACTTC. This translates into CASSYKDIQYF.

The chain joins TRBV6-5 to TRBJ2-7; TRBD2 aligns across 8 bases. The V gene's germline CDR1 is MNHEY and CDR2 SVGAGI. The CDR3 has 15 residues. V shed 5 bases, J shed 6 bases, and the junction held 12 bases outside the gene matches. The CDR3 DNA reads TGTGCCAGCAGTAAAACTAGCGGCCTTATCCCCGAGCAGTACTTC. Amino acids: CASSKTSGLIPEQYF.

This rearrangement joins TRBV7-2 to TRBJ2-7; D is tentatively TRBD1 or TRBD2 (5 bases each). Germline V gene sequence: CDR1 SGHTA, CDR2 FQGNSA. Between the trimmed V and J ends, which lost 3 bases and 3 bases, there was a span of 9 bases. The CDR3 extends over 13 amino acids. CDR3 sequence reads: CASSFEGFYEQYF. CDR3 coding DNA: TGTGCCAGCAGCTTTGAGGGGTTCTACGAGCAGTACTTC.

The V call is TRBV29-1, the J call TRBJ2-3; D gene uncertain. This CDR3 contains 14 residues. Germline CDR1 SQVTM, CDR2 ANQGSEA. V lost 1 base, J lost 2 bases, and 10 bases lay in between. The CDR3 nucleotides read TGCAGCGTTGAAGGGTGGGCCGACACAGATACGCAGTATTTT. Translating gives CSVEGWADTDTQYF.

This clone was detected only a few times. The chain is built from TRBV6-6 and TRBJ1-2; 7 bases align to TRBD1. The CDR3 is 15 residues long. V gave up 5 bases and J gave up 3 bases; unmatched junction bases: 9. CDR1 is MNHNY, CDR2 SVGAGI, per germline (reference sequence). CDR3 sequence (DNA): TGTGCCAGCAGTCAACAGGGGTTCACCGACTATGGCTACACCTTC. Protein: CASSQQGFTDYGYTF.

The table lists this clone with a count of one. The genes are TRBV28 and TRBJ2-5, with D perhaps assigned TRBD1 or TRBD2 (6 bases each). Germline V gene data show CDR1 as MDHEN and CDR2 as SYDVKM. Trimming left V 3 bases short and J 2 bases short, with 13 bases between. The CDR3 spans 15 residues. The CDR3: CASSFGGQVQETQYF. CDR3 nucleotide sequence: TGTGCCAGCAGTTTCGGGGGACAAGTACAAGAGACCCAGTACTTC.

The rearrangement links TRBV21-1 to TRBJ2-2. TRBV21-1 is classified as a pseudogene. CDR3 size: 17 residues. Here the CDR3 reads CASSKLVIPLHPGELFF. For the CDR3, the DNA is TGTGCCAGCAGCAAACTGGTGATCCCCCTGCACCCCGGGGAGCTGTTTTTT.

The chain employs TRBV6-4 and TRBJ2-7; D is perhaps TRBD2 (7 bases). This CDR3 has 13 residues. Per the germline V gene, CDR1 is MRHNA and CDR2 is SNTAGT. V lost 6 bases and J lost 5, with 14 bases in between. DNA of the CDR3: TGTGCCAGCAGGCCCCTCGGGGGGCACGAGCAGTACTTC. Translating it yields CASRPLGGHEQYF.

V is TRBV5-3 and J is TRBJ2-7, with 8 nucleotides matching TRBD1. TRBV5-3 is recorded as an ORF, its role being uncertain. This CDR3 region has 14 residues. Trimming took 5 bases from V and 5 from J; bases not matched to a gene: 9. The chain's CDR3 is CARRRGQGPHEQYF. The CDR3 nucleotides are TGTGCCAGAAGGCGCGGACAGGGACCCCACGAGCAGTACTTC.

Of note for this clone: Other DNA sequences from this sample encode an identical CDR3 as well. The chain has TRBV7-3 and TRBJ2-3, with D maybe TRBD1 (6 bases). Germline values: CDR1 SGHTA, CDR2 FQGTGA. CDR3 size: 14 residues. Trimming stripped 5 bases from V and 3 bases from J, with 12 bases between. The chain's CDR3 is CASSPLGGTDTQYF. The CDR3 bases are TGTGCCAGCAGCCCGCTAGGGGGAACAGATACGCAGTATTTT.

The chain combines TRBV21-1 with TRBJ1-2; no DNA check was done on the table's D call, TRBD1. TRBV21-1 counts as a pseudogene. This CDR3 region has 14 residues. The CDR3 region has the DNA TGTGCCAGCATCAAACAGGGAATGTGCTATGGCTACACCTTC. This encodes CASIKQGMCYGYTF.

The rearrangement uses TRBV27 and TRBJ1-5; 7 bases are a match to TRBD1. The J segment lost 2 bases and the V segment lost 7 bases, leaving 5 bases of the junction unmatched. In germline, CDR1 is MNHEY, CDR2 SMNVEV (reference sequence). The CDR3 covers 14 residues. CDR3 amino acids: CASKPTGGNQPQHF. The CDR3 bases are TGTGCCAGCAAACCAACAGGGGGCAATCAGCCCCAGCATTTT.

The CDR3 sequence is CASSPTPGTEAFF. The CDR3 nucleotides are TGTGCCAGCAGCCCAACCCCGGGCACTGAAGCTTTCTTT. V gene TRBV7-6 combines with J gene TRBJ1-1; D unclear. In germline, CDR1 is SGHVS, CDR2 FNYEAQ. Trimming removed 5 bases at V and 4 bases at J, with 11 bases between. The CDR3 runs 13 residues.

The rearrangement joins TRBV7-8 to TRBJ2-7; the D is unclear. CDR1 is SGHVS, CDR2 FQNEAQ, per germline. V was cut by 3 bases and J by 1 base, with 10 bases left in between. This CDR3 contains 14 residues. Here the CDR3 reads CASSFWQDSYEQYF. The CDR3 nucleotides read TGTGCCAGCAGCTTTTGGCAGGATTCCTACGAGCAGTACTTC.

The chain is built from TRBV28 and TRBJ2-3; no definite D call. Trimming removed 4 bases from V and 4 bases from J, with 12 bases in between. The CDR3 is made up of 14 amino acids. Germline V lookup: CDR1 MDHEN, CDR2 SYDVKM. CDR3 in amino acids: CASSYETRPDTQYF. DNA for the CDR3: TGTGCCAGCAGTTACGAGACTCGCCCAGATACGCAGTATTTT.

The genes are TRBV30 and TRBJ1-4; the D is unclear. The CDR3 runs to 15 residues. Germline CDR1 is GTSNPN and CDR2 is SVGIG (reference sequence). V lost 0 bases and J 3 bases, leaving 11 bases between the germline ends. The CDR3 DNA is TGTGCCTGGAGTGTACTGGGGAGCGCTAATGAAAAACTGTTTTTT. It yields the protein CAWSVLGSANEKLFF. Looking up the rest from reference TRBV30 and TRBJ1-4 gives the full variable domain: SQTIHQWPATLVQPVGSPLSLECTVEGTSNPNLYWYRQAAGRGLQLLFYSVGIGQISSEVPQNLSASRPQDRQFILSSKKLLLSDSGFYLCAWSVLGSANEKLFFGSGTQLSVL.